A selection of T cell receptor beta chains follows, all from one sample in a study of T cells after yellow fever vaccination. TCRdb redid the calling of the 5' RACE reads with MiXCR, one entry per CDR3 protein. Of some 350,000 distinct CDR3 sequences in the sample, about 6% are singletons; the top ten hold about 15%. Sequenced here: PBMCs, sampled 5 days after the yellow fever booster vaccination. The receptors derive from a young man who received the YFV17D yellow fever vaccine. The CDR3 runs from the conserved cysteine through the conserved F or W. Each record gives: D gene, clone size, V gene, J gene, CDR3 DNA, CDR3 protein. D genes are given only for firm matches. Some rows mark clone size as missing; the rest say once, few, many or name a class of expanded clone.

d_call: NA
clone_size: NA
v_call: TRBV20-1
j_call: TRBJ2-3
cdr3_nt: TGCAGTGCTCCCAAACTAGAGGGGGGCACAGATACGCAGTATTTT
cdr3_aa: CSAPKLEGGTDTQYF

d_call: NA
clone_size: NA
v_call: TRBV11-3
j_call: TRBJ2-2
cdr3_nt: TGTGCCAGCAGCCCCGGTAGGGGCAGGAACACCGGGGAGCTGTTTTTT
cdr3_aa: CASSPGRGRNTGELFF

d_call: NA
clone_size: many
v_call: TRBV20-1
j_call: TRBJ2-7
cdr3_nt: TGCAGTGCTAGAGATCGGCGGGGTAGTTACTACGAGCAGTACTTC
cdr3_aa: CSARDRRGSYYEQYF

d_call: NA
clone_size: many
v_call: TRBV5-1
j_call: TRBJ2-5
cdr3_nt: TGCGCCAGCAGCTTGGAAGCAGGACAAGAGACCCAGTACTTC
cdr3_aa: CASSLEAGQETQYF

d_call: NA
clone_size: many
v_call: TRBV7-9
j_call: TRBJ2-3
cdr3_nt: TGTGCCAGCAAATTTTTAGACGGGAGCTCAGATACGCAGTATTTT
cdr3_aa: CASKFLDGSSDTQYF

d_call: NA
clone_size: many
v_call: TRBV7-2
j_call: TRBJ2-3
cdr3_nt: TGTGCCAGCAGCAAAATCACAGATACGCAGTATTTT
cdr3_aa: CASSKITDTQYF

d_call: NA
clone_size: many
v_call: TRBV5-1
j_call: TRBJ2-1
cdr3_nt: TGCGCCAGCAGCTTCGACAGTTCCTACAATGAGCAGTTCTTC
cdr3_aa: CASSFDSSYNEQFF

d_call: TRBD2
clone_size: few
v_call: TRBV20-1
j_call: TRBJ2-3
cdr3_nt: TGCAGTGCTAGGCCCAGCGGGAGGATTTCTAGCACAGATACGCAGTATTTT
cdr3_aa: CSARPSGRISSTDTQYF

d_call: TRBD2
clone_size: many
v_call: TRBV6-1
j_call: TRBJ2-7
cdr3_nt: TGTGCCAGCAGTCCGGCTAGAAGCGGGAGGGCCTCGTCGGCCGAGCAGTACTTC
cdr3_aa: CASSPARSGRASSAEQYF

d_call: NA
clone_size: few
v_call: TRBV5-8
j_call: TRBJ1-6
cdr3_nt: TGTGCCAGCAGCTTGGTCCGATTTCGGAGAAATTCACCCCTCCACTTT
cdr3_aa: CASSLVRFRRNSPLHF

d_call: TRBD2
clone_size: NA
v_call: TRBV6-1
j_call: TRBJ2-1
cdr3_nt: TGTGCCAGCAGCCTCGGGAGGGCCCGGAACAATGAGCAGTTCTTC
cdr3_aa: CASSLGRARNNEQFF

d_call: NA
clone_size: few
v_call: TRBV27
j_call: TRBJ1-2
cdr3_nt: TGTGCCAGCAGTTTAGGGACCGGTTATGGCTACACCTTC
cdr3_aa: CASSLGTGYGYTF

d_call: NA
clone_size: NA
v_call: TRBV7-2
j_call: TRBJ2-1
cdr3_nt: TGTGCCAGCAGCTTATTAAGCAAAATGAACTACAATGAGCAGTTCTTC
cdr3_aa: CASSLLSKMNYNEQFF

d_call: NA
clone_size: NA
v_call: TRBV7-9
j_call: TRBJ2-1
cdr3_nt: TGTGCCAGCGCGCAGGGAGGAGGGGGAGGCCGCAATGAGCAGTTCTTC
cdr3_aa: CASAQGGGGGRNEQFF

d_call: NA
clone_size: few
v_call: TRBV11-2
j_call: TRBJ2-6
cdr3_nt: TGTGCCAGCAGCTTAGAGCCCCTCGCGAGGGTTGGGGCCAACGTCCTGACTTTC
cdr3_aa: CASSLEPLARVGANVLTF

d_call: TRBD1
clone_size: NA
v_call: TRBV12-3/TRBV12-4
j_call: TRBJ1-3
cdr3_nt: TGTGCCAGCAGGGATGACAGGGTTCCTGGAAACACCATATATTTT
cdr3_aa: CASRDDRVPGNTIYF

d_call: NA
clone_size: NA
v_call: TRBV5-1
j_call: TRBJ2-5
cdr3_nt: TGCGCCAGCAGCTTCACGCGACAGCAAGAGACCCAGTACTTC
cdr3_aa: CASSFTRQQETQYF

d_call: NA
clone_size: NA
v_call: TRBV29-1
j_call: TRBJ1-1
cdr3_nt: TGCAGCGGGGCAGGTTTCGGAACTGAAGCTTTCTTT
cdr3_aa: CSGAGFGTEAFF

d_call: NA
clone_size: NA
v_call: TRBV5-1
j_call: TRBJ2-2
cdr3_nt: TGCGCCAGCAGCCGCGGAGGCGGGAACACCGGGGAGCTGTTTTTT
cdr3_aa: CASSRGGGNTGELFF

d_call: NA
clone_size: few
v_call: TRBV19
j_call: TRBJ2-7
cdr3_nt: TGTGCCAGTAGTATTCAGTTCGGCTACGAGCAGTACTTC
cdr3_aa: CASSIQFGYEQYF

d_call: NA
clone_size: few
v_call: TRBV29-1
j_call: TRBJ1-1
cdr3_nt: TGCAGCGTTTATACGGGTTGGTACACTGAAGCTTTCTTT
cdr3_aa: CSVYTGWYTEAFF

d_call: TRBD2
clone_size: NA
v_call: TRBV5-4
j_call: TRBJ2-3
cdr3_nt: TGTGCCAGCAGCTTGCTGACTAGCGGGAGGAGCACAGATACGCAGTATTTT
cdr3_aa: CASSLLTSGRSTDTQYF

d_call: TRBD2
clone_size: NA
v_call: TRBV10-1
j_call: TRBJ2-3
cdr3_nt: TGCGCCAGCAGTGAGACTAGCGAGGGAGTAACAGATACGCAGTATTTT
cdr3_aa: CASSETSEGVTDTQYF

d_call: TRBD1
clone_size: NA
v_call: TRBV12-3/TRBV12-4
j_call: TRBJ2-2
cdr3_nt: TGTGCCAGCGTGACAGGGGTCAGCGGGGAGCTGTTTTTT
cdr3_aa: CASVTGVSGELFF

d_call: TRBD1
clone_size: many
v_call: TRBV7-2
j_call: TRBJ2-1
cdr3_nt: TGTGCCAGCAGCTTGGCGGGACAGGGCCACAATGAGCAGTTCTTC
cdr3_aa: CASSLAGQGHNEQFF

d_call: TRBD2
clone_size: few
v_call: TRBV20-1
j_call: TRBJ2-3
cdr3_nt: TGCAGTGCTGGCCCGATGATAGCGGGAACAGCCACAGATACGCAGTATTTT
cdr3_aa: CSAGPMIAGTATDTQYF

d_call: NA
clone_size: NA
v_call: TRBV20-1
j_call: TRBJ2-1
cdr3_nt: TGCAGTGCTAACGACAGCCCCAATGAGCAGTTCTTC
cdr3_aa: CSANDSPNEQFF

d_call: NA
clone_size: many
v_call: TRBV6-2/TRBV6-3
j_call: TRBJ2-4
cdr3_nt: TGTGCCAGCAGTTACGGGTCGACTTTTGAAAACATTCAGTACTTC
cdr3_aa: CASSYGSTFENIQYF

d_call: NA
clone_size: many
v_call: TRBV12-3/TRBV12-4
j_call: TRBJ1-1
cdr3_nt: TGTGCCAGCAGTCTCAATCTTGGGGGCACTGAAGCTTTCTTT
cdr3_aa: CASSLNLGGTEAFF

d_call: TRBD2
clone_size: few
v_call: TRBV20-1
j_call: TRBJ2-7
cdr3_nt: TGCAGTGCTAGCTCCGCGGGAGTGGGCTACGAGCAGTACTTC
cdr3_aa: CSASSAGVGYEQYF

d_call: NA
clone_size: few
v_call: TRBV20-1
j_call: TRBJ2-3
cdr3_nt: TGCAGTGCTAGAGGGGGTTCCGGAATGCCCACAGATACGCAGTATTTT
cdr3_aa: CSARGGSGMPTDTQYF

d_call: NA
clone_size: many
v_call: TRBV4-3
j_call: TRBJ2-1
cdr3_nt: TGCGCCAGCAGCCAGAGTTCCAGCGCTACCTACAATGAGCAGTTCTTC
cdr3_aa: CASSQSSSATYNEQFF

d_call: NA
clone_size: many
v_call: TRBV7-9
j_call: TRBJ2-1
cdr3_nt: TGTGCCAGCAGCTTATCCGATCTCTACAATGAGCAGTTCTTC
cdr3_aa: CASSLSDLYNEQFF

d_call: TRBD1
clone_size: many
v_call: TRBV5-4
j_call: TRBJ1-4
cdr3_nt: TGTGCCAGCAGCTGGACAGGGGGCGTTAATGAAAAACTGTTTTTT
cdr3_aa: CASSWTGGVNEKLFF

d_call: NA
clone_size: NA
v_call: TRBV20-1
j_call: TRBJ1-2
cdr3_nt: TGCAGTGCCAGGTGGGGCAGGCATGGCTACACCTTC
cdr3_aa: CSARWGRHGYTF

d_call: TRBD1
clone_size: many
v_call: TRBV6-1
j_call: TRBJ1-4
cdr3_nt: TGTGCCAGCAGGACTACAGGGGGAACTAATGAAAAACTGTTTTTT
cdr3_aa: CASRTTGGTNEKLFF